What follows are 14 T cell receptor beta chains derived from one specimen sequenced in a study of blood T cells in healthy people across ages. A second PCR of roughly 7 to 11 cycles used a sample-barcoded 5' primer and a J-beta primer mix. TCRdb re-derived calls from the 5' RACE reads in MiXCR, one entry per CDR3 protein. This repertoire shows roughly 1,500,000 distinct CDR3 sequences, 34% found once; its top ten account for around 11%. The specimen was blood. The receptors were sampled from a woman aged 25 to 39 in good health.

The chain carries TRBV2 and TRBJ2-3, with D possibly matching TRBD2 (7 bases). The CDR3 covers 19 residues. Germline V gives CDR1 SNHLY, CDR2 FYNNEI. The ends were cut back, 6 bases at V and 0 bases at J, with 25 bases in the middle. The CDR3 here is CASRGRRGGGRTSTDTQYF. The CDR3, as DNA: TGTGCCAGCAGGGGTAGGAGGGGCGGGGGCCGAACTAGCACAGATACGCAGTATTTT.

There are a few counts of this clonotype. The chain employs TRBV7-8 and TRBJ1-6; D gene ambiguous. The CDR3 has 14 residues. Trimming removed 1 base from V and 11 bases from J, with 12 bases in between. CDR1 and CDR2 (germline): SGHVS, FQNEAQ. Written as DNA, the CDR3 is TGTGCCAGCAGCTTAGGGCCCCTCGATACACCCCTCCACTTT. Protein sequence: CASSLGPLDTPLHF.

This chain uses TRBV18 with TRBJ2-5; 14 positions agree with TRBD2. After removal of 8 bases from V and 5 bases from J, the junction contained 10 bases not matched to a gene. This CDR3 is 16 amino acids long. Looked up from germline, CDR1 is KGHSH and CDR2 is LQKENI. The CDR3: CASATGTSGSRETQYF. CDR3 nucleotides: TGTGCCAGCGCCACCGGGACTAGCGGGAGTCGGGAGACCCAGTACTTC.

J is TRBJ1-1 and V is TRBV20-1; D perhaps matches TRBD1 (5 bases). The CDR3 sequence is 16 residues long. The germline gives CDR1 DFQATT, CDR2 SNEGSKA (reference sequence). The V gene lost 0 bases and the J gene lost 3 bases, with 17 bases spanning the gap. CDR3 DNA sequence: TGCAGTGCTAGAGATCCGGCCGGGACTTTTCACACTGAAGCTTTCTTT. It translates to CSARDPAGTFHTEAFF.

This clonotype appeared a few times. This sequence joins TRBV6-1 and TRBJ1-2, with a possible D match to TRBD1 (6 bases). The CDR3 runs to 14 residues. Germline V gene data show CDR1 as MNHNS and CDR2 as SASEGT. V lost 4 bases and J 2 bases, leaving 11 bases between the germline ends. This chain's CDR3 is CASSVGGRNYGYTF. CDR3 in DNA: TGTGCCAGCAGTGTGGGGGGGCGCAACTATGGCTACACCTTC.

DNA for the CDR3: TGTGCCAGCAGTTTAGCCAGGGTCTACGAGCAGTACTTC. It translates to CASSLARVYEQYF. The J gene is TRBJ2-7, the V gene TRBV28; TRBD1 might be the D (5 bases). The CDR3 runs to 13 residues. Trimming pared 2 bases from V and 3 bases from J, leaving 8 bases between. CDR1 MDHEN and CDR2 SYDVKM come from the germline V gene.

The V call is TRBV10-3, the J call TRBJ1-5; no definite D call. The CDR3 is 13 amino acids. Trimming took off 4 bases at V and 4 bases at J, with 8 bases between the two ends. In germline, CDR1 is ENHRY, CDR2 SYGVKD. The CDR3 coding sequence is TGTGCCATCAGTGCCGGGTTAAATCAGCCCCAGCATTTT. Translated, it gives CAISAGLNQPQHF.

The chain employs TRBV20-1 and TRBJ1-5, with TRBD1 as a possible D gene (5 bases). This CDR3 has 15 residues. Trimming took 6 bases from V and 4 from J, leaving 19 bases between them. From germline, CDR1 is DFQATT and CDR2 SNEGSKA (reference sequence). Here the CDR3 reads CSASIIGGWNQPQHF. CDR3 bases: TGCAGTGCCAGCATTATCGGGGGTTGGAATCAGCCCCAGCATTTT.

The rearrangement links TRBV15 to TRBJ1-1; a possible D gene is TRBD1 (6 bases). The CDR3 contains 14 residues. Germline lookup yields CDR1 LNHNV and CDR2 YYDKDF (reference sequence). Trimming removed 0 bases from V and 5 bases from J, with 10 bases in between. CDR3 amino acids: CATSRDQRGTEAFF. The CDR3 DNA reads as TGTGCCACCAGCAGAGATCAAAGGGGGACTGAAGCTTTCTTT.

V gene TRBV7-3 combines with J gene TRBJ2-5, with 10 positions matching TRBD2. The CDR3 contains 16 residues. The V gene's germline CDR1 is SGHTA and CDR2 FQGTGA. J was trimmed by 5 bases and V by 0 bases; bases with no gene match: 6. CDR3: CASSLTPTTSGETQYF. Here the CDR3 DNA reads TGTGCCAGCAGCTTAACCCCTACGACTAGCGGGGAGACCCAGTACTTC.

This clonotype appeared a few times. The chain uses TRBV15 and TRBJ2-4; TRBD2 is a possible D gene (5 bases). Trimming pared 1 base from V and 1 base from J, leaving 14 bases between. The CDR3 is 17 amino acids. The germline V gene encodes CDR1 LNHNV and CDR2 YYDKDF (reference sequence). For the CDR3, the DNA is TGTGCCACCAGCAGAGTGATCTCAGCGGTGGCCAAAAACATTCAGTACTTC. Translated, it gives CATSRVISAVAKNIQYF. The full variable domain, rest sourced from reference TRBV15 and TRBJ2-4, is DAMVIQNPRYQVTQFGKPVTLSCSQTLNHNVMYWYQQKSSQAPKLLFHYYDKDFNNEADTPDNFQSRRPNTSFCFLDIRSPGLGDTAMYLCATSRVISAVAKNIQYFGAGTRLSVL.

Points on this clonotype: Possible read error: a much larger clone is one base away. This chain uses TRBV27 with TRBJ2-5; D remains unclear. The CDR3 has 10 amino acids. V gave up 7 bases and J gave up 1 base, with 1 base separating them. Germline V gene sequence: CDR1 MNHEY, CDR2 SMNVEV (reference sequence). CDR3 bases: TGTGCCAGCACCCAAGAGACCCAGTACTTC. This gives the protein CASTQETQYF.

The sample holds a few counts of this clonotype. The chain employs TRBV29-1 and TRBJ2-3, with D tentatively TRBD1 (5 bases). This CDR3 comprises 13 residues. Germline loops: CDR1 SQVTM, CDR2 ANQGSEA. V lost 6 bases and J 6 bases, leaving 16 bases between the germline ends. CDR3 in DNA: TGCAGCGTCCACACCACCAACAGGGATACGCAGTATTTT. Translation: CSVHTTNRDTQYF.

This clonotype was found once. The chain carries TRBV9 and TRBJ1-2; D might be TRBD1 (6 bases). Trimming pared 0 bases from V and 5 bases from J, leaving 8 bases between. The CDR3 has 13 amino acids. Germline V lookup: CDR1 SGDLS, CDR2 YYNGEE. The CDR3 is CASSVARGYGYTF. In nucleotides, the CDR3 is TGTGCCAGCAGCGTAGCCAGGGGTTATGGCTACACCTTC.